These T cell receptor beta chains were read from a single sample in a study of CD8 T cells in ankylosing spondylitis. TCRdb independently ran MiXCR on the 5' RACE reads; one entry per CDR3 protein. The sample has roughly 490,000 distinct CDR3 sequences; 5.3% are singletons. Input material: blood, either unsorted or a sorted T cell fraction (not recorded which). The receptor source for this set is a male donor with ankylosing spondylitis. CDR3s include the opening cysteine and the closing phenylalanine or tryptophan. The D gene is left open where the match is weak. Size tells how often a clone was seen (once, few, many) or the class of an expanded clone, and some rows leave it out.

d_call: TRBD1
clone_size: many
j_call: TRBJ2-7
v_call: TRBV7-2
cdr3_nt: TGTGCCAGCAGCTCCCGACAGGGTATCTACGAGCAGTACTTC
cdr3_aa: CASSSRQGIYEQYF

d_call: NA
clone_size: many
j_call: TRBJ1-5
v_call: TRBV28
cdr3_nt: TGTGCCAGCAGTTCAGGGGCACAGCCCCAGCATTTT
cdr3_aa: CASSSGAQPQHF

d_call: NA
clone_size: many
j_call: TRBJ1-5
v_call: TRBV4-2
cdr3_nt: TGTGCCAGCAGCCAAGAGGAAGGGAATAGCAATCAGCCCCAGCATTTT
cdr3_aa: CASSQEEGNSNQPQHF

d_call: NA
clone_size: many
j_call: TRBJ1-1
v_call: TRBV29-1
cdr3_nt: TGCAGCGTTGTGACTAACACTGAAGCTTTCTTT
cdr3_aa: CSVVTNTEAFF

d_call: TRBD1
clone_size: many
j_call: TRBJ2-7
v_call: TRBV4-1
cdr3_nt: TGCGCCAGCAGCCATTTAGGGGGCGTCTACGAGCAGTACTTC
cdr3_aa: CASSHLGGVYEQYF

d_call: TRBD1
clone_size: NA
j_call: TRBJ2-7
v_call: TRBV28
cdr3_nt: TGTGCCAGCAGTCCCGCCGGGACAGGGGGCGAGCAGTACTTC
cdr3_aa: CASSPAGTGGEQYF

d_call: NA
clone_size: few
j_call: TRBJ1-1
v_call: TRBV24-1
cdr3_nt: TGTGCCACCAGTGATTCTACCAATGGGGCTTTCTTT
cdr3_aa: CATSDSTNGAFF

d_call: NA
clone_size: many
j_call: TRBJ2-3
v_call: TRBV5-8
cdr3_nt: TGTGCCAGCAGCTTTTTTATTAGCACAGATACGCAGTATTTT
cdr3_aa: CASSFFISTDTQYF

d_call: NA
clone_size: many
j_call: TRBJ2-3
v_call: TRBV4-2
cdr3_nt: TGTGCCAGCAGCCAAGATTGGGCGGTGACAGATACGCAGTATTTT
cdr3_aa: CASSQDWAVTDTQYF

d_call: NA
clone_size: NA
j_call: TRBJ2-1
v_call: TRBV12-3/TRBV12-4
cdr3_nt: TGTGCCAGCCGTTTAGCGCGGAGCGCCGTGTCCAATGAGCAGTTCTTC
cdr3_aa: CASRLARSAVSNEQFF

d_call: TRBD2
clone_size: many
j_call: TRBJ2-1
v_call: TRBV6-5
cdr3_nt: TGTGCCAGCAGTTACTCGAGTAGCGGGGGCAACAATGAGCAGTTCTTC
cdr3_aa: CASSYSSSGGNNEQFF

d_call: TRBD1
clone_size: many
j_call: TRBJ2-7
v_call: TRBV5-1
cdr3_nt: TGCGCCAGCAGCTTGCGGGACAGGCGATCCGAGCAGTACTTC
cdr3_aa: CASSLRDRRSEQYF

d_call: NA
clone_size: many
j_call: TRBJ2-7
v_call: TRBV5-1
cdr3_nt: TGCGCCAGCAGCTTTAATGGGTACGAGCAGTACTTC
cdr3_aa: CASSFNGYEQYF

d_call: NA
clone_size: many
j_call: TRBJ1-1
v_call: TRBV19
cdr3_nt: TGTGCCAGTAGTATACAGGGTAAGAGCACTGAAGCTTTCTTT
cdr3_aa: CASSIQGKSTEAFF

d_call: TRBD2
clone_size: NA
j_call: TRBJ2-1
v_call: TRBV4-1
cdr3_nt: TGCGCCAGCAGCCATAACCCGGGACTAGCGGGAGTGGAGCAGTTCTTC
cdr3_aa: CASSHNPGLAGVEQFF

d_call: NA
clone_size: many
j_call: TRBJ2-1
v_call: TRBV6-1
cdr3_nt: TGTGCCAGCAGTCGCGACTACAATGAGCAGTTCTTC
cdr3_aa: CASSRDYNEQFF

d_call: NA
clone_size: many
j_call: TRBJ1-6
v_call: TRBV7-8
cdr3_nt: TGTGCCAGCAGCTTAGAGCAGGGCGAGGAATCACCCCTCCACTTT
cdr3_aa: CASSLEQGEESPLHF

d_call: NA
clone_size: many
j_call: TRBJ2-7
v_call: TRBV29-1
cdr3_nt: TGCAGCGGCTTAGTCGCCTACGAGCAGTACTTC
cdr3_aa: CSGLVAYEQYF

d_call: NA
clone_size: few
j_call: TRBJ2-7
v_call: TRBV10-3
cdr3_nt: TGTGCCACCAGCCCGTTTGTGGGAGGGGGGAGTTACGAGCAGTACTTC
cdr3_aa: CATSPFVGGGSYEQYF

d_call: NA
clone_size: NA
j_call: TRBJ2-7
v_call: TRBV27
cdr3_nt: TGTGCCAGCAGTTTATCGCCCTGGGCTAGCGAAACCTACGAGCAGTACTTC
cdr3_aa: CASSLSPWASETYEQYF

d_call: TRBD2
clone_size: many
j_call: TRBJ2-2
v_call: TRBV7-2
cdr3_nt: TGTGCCAGCAGCTTACGGGTAGCGGGATGGACCGGGGAGCTGTTTTTT
cdr3_aa: CASSLRVAGWTGELFF

d_call: TRBD1
clone_size: few
j_call: TRBJ2-7
v_call: TRBV5-1
cdr3_nt: TGCGCCAGCAGCCCGATAACAGGGGGATTCTACGAGCAGTACTTC
cdr3_aa: CASSPITGGFYEQYF

d_call: TRBD2
clone_size: NA
j_call: TRBJ2-3
v_call: TRBV24-1
cdr3_nt: TGTGCCACCAGTGATGTCGGGCGCGGGGGGGCAGATACGCAGTATTTT
cdr3_aa: CATSDVGRGGADTQYF

d_call: NA
clone_size: few
j_call: TRBJ1-2
v_call: TRBV20-1
cdr3_nt: TGCAGTGCGAATGGGGAGTCCTATGGCTACACCTTC
cdr3_aa: CSANGESYGYTF

d_call: NA
clone_size: many
j_call: TRBJ2-7
v_call: TRBV12-3/TRBV12-4
cdr3_nt: TGTGCCACCGCACAGAGCTCCTACGAGCAGTACTTC
cdr3_aa: CATAQSSYEQYF

d_call: NA
clone_size: many
j_call: TRBJ1-4
v_call: TRBV5-6
cdr3_nt: TGTGCCAGCAGCTTAGAGGGCGAAAGTGAAAAACTGTTTTTT
cdr3_aa: CASSLEGESEKLFF

d_call: NA
clone_size: many
j_call: TRBJ2-1
v_call: TRBV29-1
cdr3_nt: TGCAGCGTTGATCGGCTAGCTGACTACAATGAGCAGTTCTTC
cdr3_aa: CSVDRLADYNEQFF

d_call: NA
clone_size: many
j_call: TRBJ1-5
v_call: TRBV6-2/TRBV6-3
cdr3_nt: TGTGCCAGCAGTTACTCGACCCGACGGTACAATCAGCCCCAGCATTTT
cdr3_aa: CASSYSTRRYNQPQHF

d_call: NA
clone_size: few
j_call: TRBJ2-6
v_call: TRBV27
cdr3_nt: TGTGCCAGCAGTCTACTACCCCCGCCGTCCGGGGCCAACGTCCTGACTTTC
cdr3_aa: CASSLLPPPSGANVLTF

d_call: NA
clone_size: many
j_call: TRBJ1-5
v_call: TRBV6-2/TRBV6-3
cdr3_nt: TGTGCCAGCAGTCCAACGGGGTTGGAGGTGCCCCAGCATTTT
cdr3_aa: CASSPTGLEVPQHF

d_call: NA
clone_size: many
j_call: TRBJ2-7
v_call: TRBV18
cdr3_nt: TGTGCCAGCTCACCACCCCTTCCGGGGGCCTACGAGCAGTACTTC
cdr3_aa: CASSPPLPGAYEQYF

d_call: NA
clone_size: many
j_call: TRBJ2-2
v_call: TRBV4-3
cdr3_nt: TGCGCCAGCAGCCACGGGATGCCCGGGGAGCTGTTTTTT
cdr3_aa: CASSHGMPGELFF

d_call: NA
clone_size: many
j_call: TRBJ2-7
v_call: TRBV5-1
cdr3_nt: TGCGCCAGCAGCTCCTGGGACTCCTACGAGCAGTACTTC
cdr3_aa: CASSSWDSYEQYF

d_call: TRBD1
clone_size: many
j_call: TRBJ1-2
v_call: TRBV29-1
cdr3_nt: TGCAGCGCCCTTTCGGACAGGTCGGATGGCTACACCTTC
cdr3_aa: CSALSDRSDGYTF

d_call: NA
clone_size: many
j_call: TRBJ2-7
v_call: TRBV7-2
cdr3_nt: TGTGCCAGCAGCGTGCAGGTCTCCTACGAGCAGTACTTC
cdr3_aa: CASSVQVSYEQYF

d_call: TRBD1
clone_size: few
j_call: TRBJ1-6
v_call: TRBV18
cdr3_nt: TGTGCCAGCTCCGGGACAGCCTCGGGAAATTCACCCCTCCACTTT
cdr3_aa: CASSGTASGNSPLHF

d_call: TRBD2
clone_size: many
j_call: TRBJ2-3
v_call: TRBV10-3
cdr3_nt: TGTGCCATCAGTGAGTCGAAAACTAGCGGGATAGTAGATACGCAGTATTTT
cdr3_aa: CAISESKTSGIVDTQYF

d_call: NA
clone_size: many
j_call: TRBJ1-2
v_call: TRBV29-1
cdr3_nt: TGCAGCGTCGGACAGAACTATGGCTACACCTTC
cdr3_aa: CSVGQNYGYTF

d_call: TRBD2
clone_size: many
j_call: TRBJ2-1
v_call: TRBV3-1
cdr3_nt: TGTGCCAGCAGCCGGTCAGGGACTAGCGGGTGGGATGAGCAGTTCTTC
cdr3_aa: CASSRSGTSGWDEQFF

d_call: NA
clone_size: many
j_call: TRBJ1-5
v_call: TRBV10-1
cdr3_nt: TGCGCGGCAGGGAATCAGCCCCAGCATTTT
cdr3_aa: CAAGNQPQHF

d_call: TRBD1
clone_size: NA
j_call: TRBJ2-3
v_call: TRBV25-1
cdr3_nt: TGTGCCAGCAGAGACAGGGTACCAGATACGCAGTATTTT
cdr3_aa: CASRDRVPDTQYF

d_call: TRBD2
clone_size: many
j_call: TRBJ2-7
v_call: TRBV20-1
cdr3_nt: TGCAGTGCTAACGACGTCCTAGCGGGAGGTGCCGACGAGCAGTACTTC
cdr3_aa: CSANDVLAGGADEQYF

d_call: NA
clone_size: many
j_call: TRBJ1-5
v_call: TRBV4-1
cdr3_nt: TGCGCCAGCAGCCAAGAGTCCGACCAGCCCCAGCATTTT
cdr3_aa: CASSQESDQPQHF

d_call: TRBD2
clone_size: many
j_call: TRBJ2-1
v_call: TRBV7-3
cdr3_nt: TGTGCCAGCAGCCGTATAGCGGGGCCCAGCTATGAGCAGTTCTTC
cdr3_aa: CASSRIAGPSYEQFF

d_call: NA
clone_size: many
j_call: TRBJ2-2
v_call: TRBV7-9
cdr3_nt: TGTGCCAGCAGCTTAACCGGGCTGGGCACCGGGGAGCTGTTTTTT
cdr3_aa: CASSLTGLGTGELFF

d_call: NA
clone_size: many
j_call: TRBJ2-3
v_call: TRBV7-2
cdr3_nt: TGTGCCAGCAGCTTGTCAGGGGGCACAGATACGCAGTATTTT
cdr3_aa: CASSLSGGTDTQYF

d_call: TRBD1
clone_size: many
j_call: TRBJ2-7
v_call: TRBV28
cdr3_nt: TGTGCCAGCAGTCCACCGGACAGGGGGGCAAAGGAGCAGTACTTC
cdr3_aa: CASSPPDRGAKEQYF

d_call: NA
clone_size: many
j_call: TRBJ2-5
v_call: TRBV4-3
cdr3_nt: TGCGCCAGCAGCCGGGGGGTGGGGGTCCAAGAGACCCAGTACTTC
cdr3_aa: CASSRGVGVQETQYF

d_call: TRBD2
clone_size: many
j_call: TRBJ2-7
v_call: TRBV11-2
cdr3_nt: TGTGCCAGCAGCTTAGTGGGGACTAGCGGATATGAACGCCTCTCCGAGCAGTACTTC
cdr3_aa: CASSLVGTSGYERLSEQYF

d_call: NA
clone_size: few
j_call: TRBJ2-3
v_call: TRBV6-5
cdr3_nt: TGTGCCAGCAGTTTCGGACCTCCCGGCACAGATACGCAGTATTTT
cdr3_aa: CASSFGPPGTDTQYF

d_call: NA
clone_size: many
j_call: TRBJ1-4
v_call: TRBV20-1
cdr3_nt: TGCAGTGCTACCGTCGGGACAAGGCCGGAAAAACTGTTTTTT
cdr3_aa: CSATVGTRPEKLFF

d_call: NA
clone_size: many
j_call: TRBJ2-3
v_call: TRBV24-1
cdr3_nt: TGTGCCACCAGTGAAAGGAGTACCGCGCAGTATTTT
cdr3_aa: CATSERSTAQYF

d_call: TRBD1
clone_size: many
j_call: TRBJ1-4
v_call: TRBV20-1
cdr3_nt: TGCAGTGCGGCCGGGACAGGGAACGAAAAACTGTTTTTT
cdr3_aa: CSAAGTGNEKLFF

d_call: NA
clone_size: many
j_call: TRBJ1-4
v_call: TRBV7-8
cdr3_nt: TGTGCCAGCAGCTTAGTTCCCCGGGGAACTAATGAAAAACTGTTTTTT
cdr3_aa: CASSLVPRGTNEKLFF